This passage covers 29 T cell receptor beta chains from one sample sequenced in a study of shared clonotypes between healthy human individuals. Profiled with immunoSEQ multiplex PCR; TCRdb holds only in-frame clones, not every one. The sample carries millions of clones, about 95% recorded once. Positively selected for CCR7, the CD45RO-negative cells used as naive CD8 cells excluded terminally differentiated effector memory CD45RA+ cells. The sequenced material came from naive CD8+ T cells sorted from blood. These receptors originate from a man aged 18 to 30 in good health.

V usage is TRBV12-5 and J usage is TRBJ1-5; no firm D call. Trimming shortened V by 7 bases and J by 6 bases, and 13 bases separated the two germline ends. The germline gives CDR1 LGHNT, CDR2 FRNRAP. The CDR3 is 13 amino acids. CDR3 sequence: CASAPGDGQPQHF. DNA of the CDR3: TGTGCTAGTGCTCCGGGTGACGGTCAGCCCCAGCATTTT.

This clone was seen a single time. CDR3 residues: CASRRGTVNTEAFF. CDR3 DNA sequence: TGTGCCAGCCGCCGAGGGACAGTGAACACTGAAGCTTTCTTT. V and J are TRBV27 and TRBJ1-1; TRBD1 aligns across 7 bases. After removal of 8 bases from V and 0 bases from J, the junction contained 6 bases not matched to a gene. This CDR3 region has 14 residues. Germline V gives CDR1 MNHEY, CDR2 SMNVEV (reference sequence).

The chain carries TRBV27 and TRBJ1-6; 12 nucleotides agree with TRBD1. CDR3 length: 19 residues. Germline CDR1 and CDR2: MNHEY and SMNVEV (reference sequence). Trimming took 4 bases from V and 8 from J; bases not matched to a gene: 15. The CDR3 DNA follows: TGTGCCAGCAGTTCGGGACAGGGGGCACGCGTTGGAGACTATTCACCCCTCCACTTT. Translation gives CASSSGQGARVGDYSPLHF.

The sample holds one count of this clone. The V call is TRBV7-6, the J call TRBJ1-2; 10 bases map to TRBD1. With 1 base clipped from V and 6 bases from J, the junction kept 8 bases outside the gene matches. The germline CDR1 and CDR2 sequences are SGHVS and FNYEAQ. The length of the CDR3 is 16 residues. The CDR3 here is CASSLGVAGQGNGYTF. The CDR3 nucleotides read TGTGCCAGCAGCTTAGGGGTTGCGGGACAGGGGAATGGCTACACCTTC.

Only a few counts were recorded for this clone. V and J are TRBV5-1 and TRBJ2-5, with 9 bases matching TRBD1. Germline V gives CDR1 SGHRS, CDR2 YFSETQ. V trimming: 3 bases; J trimming: 5 bases; junction bases outside the gene matches: 5. The CDR3 has 14 residues. The CDR3 reads CASSSTGGGETQYF. The CDR3, as DNA: TGCGCCAGCAGCTCCACAGGGGGCGGGGAGACCCAGTACTTC.

The V call is TRBV19, the J call TRBJ2-1, with D perhaps assigned TRBD1 or TRBD2 (5 bases each). Germline V CDR1 and CDR2: LNHDA, SQIVND (reference sequence). The CDR3 runs to 17 residues. V lost 3 bases and J lost 2, with 17 bases in between. The CDR3: CASSIPGTSLAYNEQFF. The CDR3 DNA reads as TGTGCCAGTAGTATTCCCGGGACGAGCCTTGCCTACAATGAGCAGTTCTTC.

The chain has TRBV5-3 and TRBJ2-3; no reliable D call. TRBV5-3 is an open reading frame, and its role is uncertain. The CDR3 sequence is 10 residues long. V gave up 5 bases and J gave up 3 bases, with 1 base separating them. In nucleotides, the CDR3 is TGTGCCAGAAGAACAGATACGCAGTATTTT. Protein: CARRTDTQYF.

The chain couples TRBV5-4 to TRBJ2-7, with a possible D match to TRBD2 (6 bases). Germline lookup yields CDR1 SGHNT and CDR2 YYREEE (reference sequence). V was trimmed by 0 bases and J by 7 bases, leaving 11 bases between them. The CDR3 is 13 amino acids. The DNA of the CDR3 is TGTGCCAGCAGCTTGGCTTCTGGAGGGGAGCAGTACTTC. This encodes CASSLASGGEQYF. Full variable domain (outside the CDR3, taken from reference TRBV5-4 and TRBJ2-7): ETGVTQSPTHLIKTRGQQVTLRCSSQSGHNTVSWYQQALGQGPQFIFQYYREEENGRGNFPPRFSGLQFPNYSSELNVNALELDDSALYLCASSLASGGEQYFGPGTRLTVT.

This chain links TRBV6-6 with TRBJ2-5, with D perhaps TRBD1 (5 bases). The CDR3 length is 15 residues. Trimming removed 4 bases at V and 1 base at J, with 13 bases between. CDR1 is MNHNY, CDR2 SVGAGI, per germline (reference sequence). The CDR3 coding sequence is TGTGCCAGCAGTTCCTTCCAGGGCTTCCAAGAGACCCAGTACTTC. Protein product: CASSSFQGFQETQYF.

The J gene is TRBJ2-6, the V gene TRBV4-1, with TRBD2 as a possible D gene (6 bases). There are 21 residues in the CDR3. Trimming stripped 4 bases from V and 0 bases from J, with 25 bases between. Germline CDR1 and CDR2: MGHRA and YSYEKL. CDR3 sequence reads: CASSLSKEGFLLNSGANVLTF. The CDR3 coding sequence is TGCGCCAGCAGCCTCTCAAAGGAGGGTTTCTTACTGAACTCTGGGGCCAACGTCCTGACTTTC.

The rearrangement uses TRBV4-1 and TRBJ1-2, with D hard to call. The CDR3 totals 13 residues. The ends were cut back, 1 base at V and 6 bases at J, with 9 bases in the middle. Germline loops: CDR1 MGHRA, CDR2 YSYEKL. The DNA for the CDR3 is TGCGCCAGCAGCCAAGTATTCATGGATGGCTACACCTTC. Encoded protein: CASSQVFMDGYTF.

The chain has TRBV4-1 and TRBJ2-3; TRBD1 agrees at 11 bases. The CDR3 consists of 18 residues. The germline V gene encodes CDR1 MGHRA and CDR2 YSYEKL. Germline trimming cut 3 bases from V and 2 bases from J; bases unmatched to any gene: 10. CDR3 residues: CASSQGSGTGGNTDTQYF. Written as DNA, the CDR3 is TGCGCCAGCAGCCAGGGGTCCGGGACAGGGGGGAACACAGATACGCAGTATTTT.

The CDR3 region is CASSRMPWSPPDNEQFF. The CDR3 bases are TGTGCCAGCAGTCGCATGCCCTGGAGTCCCCCCGACAATGAGCAGTTCTTC. The V and J genes are TRBV2 and TRBJ2-1; D gene unclear. CDR1 and CDR2 (germline): SNHLY, FYNNEI. There are 17 residues in the CDR3. Trimming removed 5 bases from V and 5 bases from J, with 22 bases in between.

Here the CDR3 reads CASSLLGQEGYTF. The CDR3 coding sequence is TGTGCCAGCTCACTTCTGGGCCAGGAGGGCTACACCTTC. The chain joins TRBV18 to TRBJ1-2; D gene unclear. The V end was cut by 4 bases, the J end by 8 bases, with 14 bases between. Germline assignment: CDR1 KGHSH and CDR2 LQKENI. The CDR3 covers 13 residues.

This chain joins TRBV23-1 and TRBJ1-2, with 9 bases identical to TRBD1. TRBV23-1 is placed among ORFs of uncertain function. After removal of 1 base from V and 2 bases from J, the junction contained 11 bases not matched to a gene. This CDR3 spans 18 amino acids. CDR3: CASSQCTGTGRFNYGYTF. CDR3 coding DNA: TGCGCCAGCAGTCAATGTACCGGGACAGGGCGGTTCAACTATGGCTACACCTTC.

The V and J genes are TRBV7-8 and TRBJ2-3; no definite D call. Trimming shortened V by 1 base and J by 2 bases, and 7 bases separated the two germline ends. The CDR3 is made up of 14 amino acids. Germline V gene lookup returns CDR1 SGHVS and CDR2 FQNEAQ. CDR3 bases: TGTGCCAGCAGCTTAGTCCAACCCACAGATACGCAGTATTTT. It specifies CASSLVQPTDTQYF. Using reference TRBV7-8 and TRBJ2-3 for the parts outside the CDR3, the full variable domain is GAGVSQSPRYKVAKRGQDVALRCDPISGHVSLFWYQQALGQGPEFLTYFQNEAQLDKSGLPSDRFFAERPEGSVSTLKIQRTQQEDSAVYLCASSLVQPTDTQYFGPGTRLTVL.

V and J are TRBV11-2 and TRBJ1-4, with TRBD1 as a possible D gene (5 bases). The CDR3 length is 17 residues. Germline loops: CDR1 SGHAT, CDR2 FQNNGV. V was trimmed by 1 base and J by 4 bases, leaving 16 bases between them. CDR3 nucleotides: TGTGCCAGCAGCTTAGGGGTCCAGGGCGTGGGTAATGAAAAACTGTTTTTT. Translated, it gives CASSLGVQGVGNEKLFF.

V is TRBV27 and J is TRBJ2-1; D call uncertain. This CDR3 has 16 amino acids. Trimming cost V 0 bases and J 0 bases, with 9 bases left between them. CDR1 MNHEY and CDR2 SMNVEV come from the germline V gene (reference sequence). CDR3: CASSLSGPGSYNEQFF. DNA for the CDR3: TGTGCCAGCAGTTTATCGGGCCCGGGCTCCTACAATGAGCAGTTCTTC.

The chain joins TRBV7-2 to TRBJ1-1; D is unresolved. The germline V gene encodes CDR1 SGHTA and CDR2 FQGNSA. V was pared by 1 base and J by 6 bases, with 9 bases between. The CDR3 covers 13 residues. The chain's CDR3 is CASSLVASAEAFF. CDR3 sequence (DNA): TGTGCCAGCAGCTTAGTGGCCAGCGCTGAAGCTTTCTTT.

V is TRBV6-6 and J is TRBJ2-7, with D possibly being TRBD2 (6 bases). The ends were cut back, 8 bases at V and 1 base at J, with 12 bases in the middle. CDR1 is MNHNY, CDR2 SVGAGI, per germline (reference sequence). The CDR3 is made up of 13 amino acids. The CDR3 coding sequence is TGTGCCAGCGCGGCGGGAAGTTCCTACGAGCAGTACTTC. Translated: CASAAGSSYEQYF.

CDR3 in amino acids: CASTKGPSSYNEQFF. Written as DNA, the CDR3 is TGTGCCAGTACCAAGGGACCCAGCTCCTACAATGAGCAGTTCTTC. This chain uses TRBV19 with TRBJ2-1; D may correspond to TRBD1 or TRBD2 (5 bases each). CDR1 and CDR2 (germline): LNHDA, SQIVND (reference sequence). The CDR3 length is 15 residues. Deletions cut 7 bases from V and 0 bases from J, with 13 bases between.

The V and J genes are TRBV27 and TRBJ2-7, with TRBD2 matching 7 bases. J lost 4 bases, V lost 5 bases, and 11 bases had no gene match. CDR3 length: 15 residues. The germline V gene has CDR1 MNHEY and CDR2 SMNVEV (reference sequence). The chain's CDR3 is CASSRGVAGTYEQYF. The CDR3 coding sequence is TGTGCCAGCAGTCGGGGGGTAGCGGGTACTTACGAGCAGTACTTC.

This clone was detected once. The rearrangement uses TRBV4-3 and TRBJ2-6, with unresolved D. The germline CDR1 and CDR2 sequences are LGHNA and YSLEER. CDR3 length equals 13 residues. V was cut by 4 bases and J by 6 bases, with 7 bases left in between. In DNA, the CDR3 is TGCGCCAGCAGCCGATCCTTGGCCAACGTCCTGACTTTC. Amino acid sequence: CASSRSLANVLTF.

This chain joins TRBV7-9 and TRBJ2-7; 9 positions match TRBD2. Looked up from germline, CDR1 is SEHNR and CDR2 is FQNEAQ (reference sequence). V gave up 5 bases and J gave up 4 bases; unmatched junction bases: 12. This CDR3 has 16 residues. The CDR3 DNA is TGTGCCAGCAGCCCCCCCCGAGGCGGGAGGGCTTACGAGCAGTACTTC. Its protein product is CASSPPRGGRAYEQYF.

The CDR3 coding sequence is TGTGCCAGCAGGACTAGCTCCACCGGGGAGCTGTTTTTT. Protein: CASRTSSTGELFF. V gene TRBV9 combines with J gene TRBJ2-2; 7 positions match TRBD2. The trim removed 5 bases at V and 4 bases at J, leaving 2 bases unmatched. The CDR3 has 13 residues. Per germline, CDR1 SGDLS and CDR2 YYNGEE.

The chain links TRBV19 to TRBJ1-5; D is unclear. Germline-derived CDR1 and CDR2 are LNHDA and SQIVND (reference sequence). The CDR3 contains 13 residues. Trimming removed 4 bases from V and 7 bases from J, with 11 bases in between. Here the CDR3 reads CASSTDTDQPQHF. The CDR3 DNA sequence: TGTGCCAGTAGTACAGACACGGACCAGCCCCAGCATTTT.

In regard to this clone: The CDR3 does not end in the conserved phenylalanine or tryptophan, so this is likely a read error. The CDR3 DNA reads as TGTGCCAGCTTATCACAGACAGGCGATTATGGCTACACCTCC. It encodes CASLSQTGDYGYTS. This chain uses TRBV6-1 with TRBJ1-2, with D maybe TRBD1 (6 bases). V gave up 8 bases and J gave up 5 bases, with 18 bases separating them. Germline loops: CDR1 MNHNS, CDR2 SASEGT. CDR3 length: 14 residues.

This chain joins TRBV27 and TRBJ1-2, with D uncertain. Trimming pared 0 bases from V and 2 bases from J, leaving 16 bases between. The V gene's germline CDR1 is MNHEY and CDR2 SMNVEV (reference sequence). The CDR3 is 17 amino acids. The CDR3 nucleotides are TGTGCCAGCAGTTTATCGGGCGGAGAGCCTCAAAACTATGGCTACACCTTC. Translated, it gives CASSLSGGEPQNYGYTF.

The chain uses TRBV18 and TRBJ2-3; 16 nucleotides match TRBD2. Germline CDR1 and CDR2: KGHSH and LQKENI. The CDR3 runs 20 residues. With 5 bases clipped from V and 3 bases from J, the junction kept 14 bases outside the gene matches. The CDR3 loop is CASSSTAGTSGRDGTDTQYF. The CDR3 nucleotides are TGTGCCAGCTCATCAACTGCCGGGACTAGCGGGAGGGATGGTACAGATACGCAGTATTTT.